This entry is about one T cell receptor beta chain. The sample is drawn from a study of T cells after somatic rescue of genetic block. TCRdb keeps only in-frame clones here, not all; method: immunoSEQ multiplex PCR. This table has approximately 71,000 clones, around 92% appearing once. Between the trimmed V and J ends, which lost 6 bases and 1 base, there was a span of 17 bases. From germline, CDR1 is SGHNT and CDR2 YENEEA. The CDR3 sequence is 16 residues long. The sequenced material came from peripheral blood mononuclear cells (PBMCs). The chain joins TRBV11-3 to TRBJ2-3, with D perhaps TRBD1 (5 bases). The receptor comes from a man aged 35-49 years. In DNA form, the CDR3 reads TGTGCCAGCAGTCAGGGCACAGCATCTCGCACAGATACGCAGTATTTT. It yields the protein CASSQGTASRTDTQYF.